These 17 T cell receptor beta chains came from one sample sequenced in a study of T-cell reconstitution after alpha-beta-depleted transplantation in children. It was with unique molecular identifiers that the TCRbeta library was prepared. A single record per CDR3 protein comes from TCRdb applying MiXCR to the PCR reads. This table holds hundreds of thousands of distinct CDR3 sequences, about 9.9% found once. The sample was peripheral blood, taken 180 days after TCRalphabeta/CD19-depleted stem cell transplant. These receptors were taken from a male patient between 2 and 15 years old who had a stem cell transplant for chronic granulomatous disease, so the T cells may come from the graft donor.

A word on this clonotype: A single base separates this from a much larger clone, so it may be a read error. The chain is built from TRBV7-9 and TRBJ2-1; the match to TRBD2 covers 11 bases. CDR1 and CDR2 from the germline V gene are SEHNR and FQNEAQ (reference sequence). V trimming: 8 bases; J trimming: 7 bases; junction bases outside the gene matches: 13. This CDR3 has 16 amino acids. Written as DNA, the CDR3 is TGTGCCAGCGGCCGACGACTAGCGGGGAAGGGGAATGAGCAGTTCTTC. Residues: CASGRRLAGKGNEQFF.

This clonotype was seen a few times. Here the CDR3 DNA reads TGTGCCAGCAGTTACCCGTGGACAGGGGGGACCTACGAGCAGTACTTC. Protein product: CASSYPWTGGTYEQYF. The V and J genes are TRBV6-2 or TRBV6-3 and TRBJ2-7; TRBD1 matches 10 bases. Looked up from germline, CDR1 is MNHEY and CDR2 is SVGEGT. Trimming at V came to 2 bases and at J to 2 bases, leaving 6 bases not matched to a gene. The CDR3 sequence is 16 residues long.

This clonotype has a count of ten or more. The genes are TRBV15 and TRBJ1-6; the D is unclear. The CDR3 loop spans 13 amino acids. CDR1 and CDR2 from the germline V gene are LNHNV and YYDKDF (reference sequence). V lost 1 base to trimming and J lost 7 bases, with 5 bases between them. The chain's CDR3 is CATSRGLNSPLHF. CDR3 in DNA: TGTGCCACCAGCAGAGGCCTCAATTCACCCCTCCACTTT. Based on the CDR3 plus reference TRBV15 and TRBJ1-6, the full variable domain is DAMVIQNPRYQVTQFGKPVTLSCSQTLNHNVMYWYQQKSSQAPKLLFHYYDKDFNNEADTPDNFQSRRPNTSFCFLDIRSPGLGDTAMYLCATSRGLNSPLHFGNGTRLTVT.

This clonotype has ten or more counts. This CDR3 is CASSGRNTYEQYF. The DNA for the CDR3 is TGTGCCAGTAGTGGCCGGAATACCTACGAGCAGTACTTC. The gene calls are TRBV19 and TRBJ2-7; D gene unclear. The CDR3 is 13 amino acids. The germline V gene encodes CDR1 LNHDA and CDR2 SQIVND (reference sequence). V lost 5 bases and J lost 2, with 10 bases in between.

This clonotype was picked up many times. The chain carries TRBV6-1 and TRBJ2-5; D may correspond to TRBD1 or TRBD2 (5 bases each). The germline V gene has CDR1 MNHNS and CDR2 SASEGT. Between the trimmed V and J ends, which lost 7 bases and 5 bases, there was a span of 23 bases. CDR3 length equals 16 residues. The CDR3 DNA is TGTGCCAGCAAAATTCTACCAGGGACCTCTTGGGAGACCCAGTACTTC. It is translated as CASKILPGTSWETQYF.

This clonotype has at least ten counts. The V gene is TRBV18, the J gene TRBJ2-2; D uncertain. Germline-derived CDR1 and CDR2 are KGHSH and LQKENI. V lost 2 bases, J lost 7 bases, and 11 bases lay in between. The CDR3 length is 14 residues. Here the CDR3 DNA reads TGTGCCAGCTCACCATTAGGGCGGAACGGGGAGCTGTTTTTT. Translating it yields CASSPLGRNGELFF.

To note about this clonotype: A single base separates this from a much larger clone, so it may be a read error. This chain connects TRBV29-1 to TRBJ2-2; the D is unclear. Germline-derived CDR1 and CDR2 are SQVTM and ANQGSEA. The CDR3 runs to 14 residues. Trimming shortened V by 7 bases and J by 0 bases, and 12 bases separated the two germline ends. The CDR3, as DNA: TGCAGCGCTGTCCCTGAAACGAACACCGGGGAGCTGTTTTTT. This sequence encodes CSAVPETNTGELFF.

This clonotype was counted at least ten times. CDR3 amino acids: CATSRGGFNEKLFF. For the CDR3, the DNA is TGTGCCACCAGCAGAGGGGGGTTCAATGAAAAACTGTTTTTT. The V and J genes are TRBV15 and TRBJ1-4, with D perhaps TRBD1 (5 bases). CDR1 LNHNV and CDR2 YYDKDF come from the germline V gene (reference sequence). This CDR3 is 14 amino acids long. V was cut by 1 base and J by 5 bases, with 8 bases left in between.

Ten or more counts support this clonotype. The J gene is TRBJ2-1, the V gene TRBV10-3; D gene ambiguous. V lost 2 bases, J lost 2 bases, and 10 bases lay in between. This CDR3 spans 15 amino acids. Germline CDR1 ENHRY, CDR2 SYGVKD. CDR3 residues: CAISEEWDAYNEQFF. The CDR3 region has the DNA TGTGCCATCAGTGAGGAGTGGGATGCCTACAATGAGCAGTTCTTC.

This clonotype was counted ten times or more. The rearrangement links TRBV7-9 to TRBJ2-1; D is unresolved. V dropped 2 bases and J dropped 12 bases, with 17 bases sitting between them. From germline, CDR1 is SEHNR and CDR2 FQNEAQ (reference sequence). The CDR3 spans 14 residues. DNA for the CDR3: TGTGCCAGCAGCTTATCGGGCCTCGGAGTTACGCAGTTCTTC. Residues: CASSLSGLGVTQFF.

The V call is TRBV7-2, the J call TRBJ1-3; perhaps TRBD1 as D (6 bases). CDR3 length equals 14 residues. Trimming stripped 5 bases from V and 3 bases from J, with 11 bases between. Germline V CDR1 and CDR2: SGHTA, FQGNSA. Here the CDR3 reads CASSLQGHGNTIYF. The CDR3 DNA reads as TGTGCCAGCAGCCTCCAGGGACATGGAAACACCATATATTTT.

This clonotype was counted only a few times. V gene TRBV2 combines with J gene TRBJ2-2, with 8 bases matching TRBD1. The V and J ends lost 6 bases and 0 bases, in that order; junction bases with no gene match: 6. Germline V gives CDR1 SNHLY, CDR2 FYNNEI. The CDR3 runs 16 residues. The CDR3 loop is CASRGDRTTNTGELFF. CDR3 bases: TGTGCCAGCAGGGGGGACAGGACCACGAACACCGGGGAGCTGTTTTTT. The variable domain in full, with the rest retrieved from reference TRBV2 and TRBJ2-2, is EPEVTQTPSHQVTQMGQEVILRCVPISNHLYFYWYRQILGQKVEFLVSFYNNEISEKSEIFDDQFSVERPDGSNFTLKIRSTKLEDSAMYFCASRGDRTTNTGELFFGEGSRLTVL.

In this sample, this clonotype turned up many times. The rearrangement links TRBV4-3 to TRBJ1-1; 9 bases are shared with TRBD1. The junction had 10 bases not matched to a gene; V was cut back by 0 bases and J by 5 bases. The CDR3 runs 17 residues. Per the germline V gene, CDR1 is LGHNA and CDR2 is YSLEER. The chain's CDR3 is CASSQDLQGARVTEAFF. CDR3 bases: TGCGCCAGCAGCCAAGATTTACAGGGGGCGCGGGTGACTGAAGCTTTCTTT.

This clonotype was observed many times. J is TRBJ2-5 and V is TRBV11-2; no definite D call. V lost 3 bases, J lost 3 bases, and 14 bases lay in between. This CDR3 has 15 residues. Looked up from germline, CDR1 is SGHAT and CDR2 is FQNNGV. The CDR3 loop is CASSFLGRAEETQYF. The CDR3 nucleotides read TGTGCCAGCAGCTTCCTCGGACGGGCAGAAGAGACCCAGTACTTC.

This clonotype was observed at least ten times. J is TRBJ2-7 and V is TRBV28; D tentatively reads TRBD1 or TRBD2 (5 bases each). The V gene's germline CDR1 is MDHEN and CDR2 SYDVKM. The CDR3 runs 13 residues. Trimming cost V 5 bases and J 12 bases, with 20 bases left between them. The DNA for the CDR3 is TGTGCCAGCAGTCCATTGAGGGACGAAAAGAGGTACTTC. Protein sequence: CASSPLRDEKRYF.

This clonotype has at least ten counts. The genes are TRBV9 and TRBJ2-5; weak D call: TRBD2 (5 bases). The V and J ends lost 6 bases and 2 bases respectively, with 14 bases between them. The CDR3 is 14 residues long. From germline, CDR1 is SGDLS and CDR2 YYNGEE. The CDR3, as DNA: TGTGCCAGCAATTCGCGAGGGTGGCAAGAGACCCAGTACTTC. It translates to CASNSRGWQETQYF.

This clonotype was observed many times. This chain joins TRBV4-3 and TRBJ2-4, with D possibly matching TRBD2 (6 bases). CDR1 is LGHNA, CDR2 YSLEER, per germline. The CDR3 is 19 residues long. With 0 bases removed from V and 1 base from J, the gap between germline ends came to 19 bases. This CDR3 reads CASSQERGNHNLAKNIQYF. The CDR3 bases are TGCGCCAGCAGCCAAGAACGGGGGAATCATAATCTGGCCAAAAACATTCAGTACTTC.